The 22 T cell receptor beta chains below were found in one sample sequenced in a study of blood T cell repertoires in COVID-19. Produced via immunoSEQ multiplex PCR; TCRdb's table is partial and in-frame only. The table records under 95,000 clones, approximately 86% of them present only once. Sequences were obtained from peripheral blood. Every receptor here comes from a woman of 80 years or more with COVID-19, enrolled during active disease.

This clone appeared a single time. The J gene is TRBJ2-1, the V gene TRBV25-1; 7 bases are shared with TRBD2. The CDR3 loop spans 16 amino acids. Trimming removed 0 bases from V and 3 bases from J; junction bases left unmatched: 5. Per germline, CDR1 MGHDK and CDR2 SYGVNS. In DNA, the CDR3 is TGTGCCAGCAGTGAATATCCAGCGGGAAGCTACAATGAGCAGTTCTTC. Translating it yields CASSEYPAGSYNEQFF. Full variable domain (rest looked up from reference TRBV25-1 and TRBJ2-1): EADIYQTPRYLVIGTGKKITLECSQTMGHDKMYWYQQDPGMELHLIHYSYGVNSTEKGDLSSESTVSRIRTEHFPLTLESARPSHTSQYLCASSEYPAGSYNEQFFGPGTRLTVL.

The DNA for the CDR3 is TGTGCCAGCAGCTTGAGGGGCCCAGGGTCACCCCTCCACTTT. Its translation: CASSLRGPGSPLHF. This rearrangement joins TRBV5-6 to TRBJ1-6, with a possible D match to TRBD1 (5 bases). The germline V and J ends were trimmed by 1 base and 10 bases, with 12 bases remaining between them. The germline gives CDR1 SGHDT, CDR2 YYEEEE. This CDR3 has 14 amino acids.

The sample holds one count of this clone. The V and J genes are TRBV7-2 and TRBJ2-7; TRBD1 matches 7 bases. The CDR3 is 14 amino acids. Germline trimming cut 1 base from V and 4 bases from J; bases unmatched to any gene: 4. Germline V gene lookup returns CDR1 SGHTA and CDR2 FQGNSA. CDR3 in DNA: TGTGCCAGCAGCTTAGTAGGGGGCAGGTACGAGCAGTACTTC. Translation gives CASSLVGGRYEQYF.

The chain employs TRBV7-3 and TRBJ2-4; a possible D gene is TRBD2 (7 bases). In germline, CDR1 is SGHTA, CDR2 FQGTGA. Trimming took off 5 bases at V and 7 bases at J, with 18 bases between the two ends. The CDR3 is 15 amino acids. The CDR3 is CASSPGWGGSNIQYF. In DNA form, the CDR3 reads TGTGCCAGCAGCCCAGGGTGGGGGGGCTCGAACATTCAGTACTTC.

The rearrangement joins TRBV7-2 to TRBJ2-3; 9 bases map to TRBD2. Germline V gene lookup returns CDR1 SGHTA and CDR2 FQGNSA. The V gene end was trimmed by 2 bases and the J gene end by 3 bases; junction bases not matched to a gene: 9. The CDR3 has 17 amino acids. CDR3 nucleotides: TGTGCCAGCAGCTTATCTGGCGGGGGGGCCTTGACAGATACGCAGTATTTT. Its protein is CASSLSGGGALTDTQYF.

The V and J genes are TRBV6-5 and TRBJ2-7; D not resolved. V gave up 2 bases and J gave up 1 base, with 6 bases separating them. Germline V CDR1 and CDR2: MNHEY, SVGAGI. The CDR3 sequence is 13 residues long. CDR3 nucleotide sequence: TGTGCCAGCAGTTACGCACAGTCCTACGAGCAGTACTTC. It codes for CASSYAQSYEQYF.

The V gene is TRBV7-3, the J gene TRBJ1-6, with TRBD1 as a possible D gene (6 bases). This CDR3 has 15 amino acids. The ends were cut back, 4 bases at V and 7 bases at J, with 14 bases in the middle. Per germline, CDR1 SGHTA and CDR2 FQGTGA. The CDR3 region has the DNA TGTGCCAGCAGCTCAGGCTCTGGGACAAATTCACCCCTCCACTTT. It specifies CASSSGSGTNSPLHF.

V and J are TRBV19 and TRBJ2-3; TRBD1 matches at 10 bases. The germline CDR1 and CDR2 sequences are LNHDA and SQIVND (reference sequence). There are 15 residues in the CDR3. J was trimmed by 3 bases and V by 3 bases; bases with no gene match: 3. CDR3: CASSIGDRGTDTQYF. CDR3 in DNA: TGTGCCAGTAGTATCGGGGACAGGGGAACAGATACGCAGTATTTT.

CDR3 in DNA: TGTGCCAGCAGCTTGGTGGTGGGCACCGCTTTCTATGGCTACACCTTC. This translates into CASSLVVGTAFYGYTF. The chain joins TRBV5-6 to TRBJ1-2; D unclear. Trimming took 0 bases from V and 4 from J, leaving 16 bases between them. The CDR3 length is 16 residues. Germline V gives CDR1 SGHDT, CDR2 YYEEEE.

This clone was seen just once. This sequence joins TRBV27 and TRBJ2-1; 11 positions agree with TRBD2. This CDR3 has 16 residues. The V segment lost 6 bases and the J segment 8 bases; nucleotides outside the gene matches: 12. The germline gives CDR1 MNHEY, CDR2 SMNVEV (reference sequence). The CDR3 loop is CASSFTSGRGLYEQFF. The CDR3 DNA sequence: TGTGCCAGCAGCTTTACTAGCGGGAGAGGTTTATATGAGCAGTTCTTC.

This CDR3 is CASSGVAGAVNEQFF. CDR3 nucleotides: TGTGCCAGCAGCGGTGTGGCGGGAGCGGTCAATGAGCAGTTCTTC. This chain uses TRBV9 with TRBJ2-1; 7 bases match TRBD2. The CDR3 contains 15 residues. V lost 3 bases to trimming and J lost 6 bases; unmatched junction nucleotides: 9. Germline assignment: CDR1 SGDLS and CDR2 YYNGEE.

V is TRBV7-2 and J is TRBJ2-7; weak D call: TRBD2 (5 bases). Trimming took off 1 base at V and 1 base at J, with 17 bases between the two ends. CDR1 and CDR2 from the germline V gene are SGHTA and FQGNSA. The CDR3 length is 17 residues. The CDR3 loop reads CASSLGSTSRLSYEQYF. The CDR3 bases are TGTGCCAGCAGCTTAGGATCAACTAGTCGGTTATCCTACGAGCAGTACTTC.

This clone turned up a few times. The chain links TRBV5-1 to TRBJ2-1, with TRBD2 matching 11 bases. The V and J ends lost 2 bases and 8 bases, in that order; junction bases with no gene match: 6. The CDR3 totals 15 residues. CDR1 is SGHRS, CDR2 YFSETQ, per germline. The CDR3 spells CASSFTSGSLYEQFF. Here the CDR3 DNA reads TGCGCCAGCAGCTTTACTAGCGGGAGTTTGTATGAGCAGTTCTTC.

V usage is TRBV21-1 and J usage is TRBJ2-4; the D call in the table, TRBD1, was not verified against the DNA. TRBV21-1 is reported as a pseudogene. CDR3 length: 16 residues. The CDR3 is CASSFQGLWAKNIQYF. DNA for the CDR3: TGTGCCAGCAGCTTCCAGGGTCTTTGGGCCAAAAACATTCAGTACTTC.

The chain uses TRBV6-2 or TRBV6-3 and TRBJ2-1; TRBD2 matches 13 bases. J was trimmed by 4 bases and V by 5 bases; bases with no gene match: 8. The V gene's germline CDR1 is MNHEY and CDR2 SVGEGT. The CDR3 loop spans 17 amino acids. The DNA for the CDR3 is TGTGCCAGCAGTCCGAGGACTAGCGGGAGACCGTACAATGAGCAGTTCTTC. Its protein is CASSPRTSGRPYNEQFF.

Here the CDR3 DNA reads TGTGCCAGCAGCCTTCGGGCCTTAGGTGGAGGGGAGACCCAGTACTTC. Protein product: CASSLRALGGGETQYF. The chain carries TRBV9 and TRBJ2-5, with D maybe TRBD2 (6 bases). Trimming took 4 bases from V and 5 from J, leaving 21 bases between them. The CDR3 is 16 residues long. The germline V gene encodes CDR1 SGDLS and CDR2 YYNGEE.

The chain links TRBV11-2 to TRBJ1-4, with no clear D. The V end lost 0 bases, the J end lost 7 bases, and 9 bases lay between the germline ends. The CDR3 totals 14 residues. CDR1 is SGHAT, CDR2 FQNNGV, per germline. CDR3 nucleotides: TGTGCCAGCAGCTTAGAAGACTGGAGTGAAAAACTGTTTTTT. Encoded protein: CASSLEDWSEKLFF. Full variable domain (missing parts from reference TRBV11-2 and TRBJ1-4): EAGVAQSPRYKIIEKRQSVAFWCNPISGHATLYWYQQILGQGPKLLIQFQNNGVVDDSQLPKDRFSAERLKGVDSTLKIQPAKLEDSAVYLCASSLEDWSEKLFFGSGTQLSVL.

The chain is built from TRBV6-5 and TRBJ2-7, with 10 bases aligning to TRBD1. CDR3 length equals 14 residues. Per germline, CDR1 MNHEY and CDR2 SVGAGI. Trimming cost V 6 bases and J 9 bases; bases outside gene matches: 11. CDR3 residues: CASRQTGGPVGQYF. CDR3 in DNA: TGTGCCAGCAGACAGACAGGGGGCCCCGTCGGGCAGTACTTC.

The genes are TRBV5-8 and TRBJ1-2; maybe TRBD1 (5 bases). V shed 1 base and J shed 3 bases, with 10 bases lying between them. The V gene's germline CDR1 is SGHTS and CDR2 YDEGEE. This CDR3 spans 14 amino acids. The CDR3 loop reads CASSLLGGDYGYTF. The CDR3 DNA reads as TGTGCCAGCAGCTTGTTGGGGGGAGACTATGGCTACACCTTC.

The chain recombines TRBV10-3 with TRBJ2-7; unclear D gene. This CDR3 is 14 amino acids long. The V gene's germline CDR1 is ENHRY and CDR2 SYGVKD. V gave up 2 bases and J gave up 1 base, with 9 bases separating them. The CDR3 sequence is CAISEVSTSYEQYF. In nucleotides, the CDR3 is TGTGCCATCAGTGAGGTTAGTACGTCCTACGAGCAGTACTTC.

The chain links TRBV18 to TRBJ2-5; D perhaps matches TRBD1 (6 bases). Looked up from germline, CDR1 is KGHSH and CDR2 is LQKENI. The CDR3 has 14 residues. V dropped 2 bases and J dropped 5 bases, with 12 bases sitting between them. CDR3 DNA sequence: TGTGCCAGCTCACCAACTACAGGGCCCGAGACCCAGTACTTC. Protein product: CASSPTTGPETQYF. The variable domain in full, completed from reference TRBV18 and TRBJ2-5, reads NAGVMQNPRHLVRRRGQEARLRCSPMKGHSHVYWYRQLPEEGLKFMVYLQKENIIDESGMPKERFSAEFPKEGPSILRIQQVVRGDSAAYFCASSPTTGPETQYFGPGTRLLVL.

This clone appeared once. CDR3 sequence: CASSIVGGNGGEAFF. The CDR3 region has the DNA TGTGCCAGTAGTATAGTGGGAGGGAACGGAGGTGAAGCTTTCTTT. V usage is TRBV19 and J usage is TRBJ1-1; D call uncertain. Germline loops: CDR1 LNHDA, CDR2 SQIVND (reference sequence). Trimming stripped 1 base from V and 7 bases from J, with 16 bases between. There are 15 residues in the CDR3.